This TCR beta chain was sequenced for a study of T-cell reconstitution after alpha-beta-depleted transplantation in children. Unique molecular identifiers were built into the TCRbeta library. TCRdb reanalysed the PCR reads using MiXCR and keeps one entry per CDR3 protein. In the table there are over 85,000 distinct CDR3 sequences, about a tenth of which are singletons. J was trimmed by 4 bases and V by 4 bases; bases with no gene match: 8. Germline V gene lookup returns CDR1 LNHDA and CDR2 SQIVND (reference sequence). The CDR3 is 15 amino acids. The chain recombines TRBV19 with TRBJ1-1; 8 nucleotides agree with TRBD1. The source is a human donor who donated a stem cell graft to a child with acute lymphoblastic leukemia. This sample comprised PBMCs from the stem cell graft donor, obtained from the stem cell graft. The CDR3 region is CASSTSGGWGTEAFF. In DNA form, the CDR3 reads TGTGCCAGTAGTACCTCAGGGGGCTGGGGCACTGAAGCTTTCTTT.